The 20 T cell receptor beta chains below all came from one sample that was sequenced in a study of beta chain features in type 1 diabetes. Of the isolated RNA, all was reverse transcribed, and so the sequenced material was expressed TCRB transcripts. TCRdb's table, derived via immunoSEQ multiplex PCR, lists solely in-frame clones and lacks some. The sample comprises about 290,000 clones, under 8.5% of which are singletons, and 0.9% to 1.2% rests with the top ten. Sequencing used central memory CD4+ T cells from blood. These TCRs come from a woman between 18 and 29 years old in good health.

J is TRBJ2-2 and V is TRBV7-3; D gene uncertain. The V gene's germline CDR1 is SGHTA and CDR2 FQGTGA. This CDR3 is built from 13 residues. V lost 5 bases and J 6 bases, leaving 10 bases between the germline ends. The CDR3 here is CASSRLEAGELFF. For the CDR3, the DNA is TGTGCCAGCAGCCGTCTAGAGGCCGGGGAGCTGTTTTTT.

CDR3 sequence: CASSEGSGTRETQYF. CDR3 nucleotides: TGTGCCAGCAGTGAGGGCTCAGGGACAAGAGAGACCCAGTACTTC. The chain has TRBV25-1 and TRBJ2-5; D possibly corresponds to TRBD1 (6 bases). CDR1 is MGHDK and CDR2 is SYGVNS in the germline V gene. This CDR3 spans 15 amino acids. V was trimmed by 3 bases and J by 4 bases, leaving 15 bases between them.

V and J are TRBV29-1 and TRBJ2-7; 7 nucleotides align to TRBD2. The junction had 1 base not matched to a gene; V was cut back by 6 bases and J by 2 bases. The V gene's germline CDR1 is SQVTM and CDR2 ANQGSEA. CDR3 length equals 11 residues. The CDR3 sequence is CSVSGTYEQYF. The CDR3 DNA reads TGCAGCGTGAGCGGGACCTACGAGCAGTACTTC.

Only a few counts were recorded for this clone. This sequence joins TRBV7-2 and TRBJ1-6; no reliable D call. Germline loops: CDR1 SGHTA, CDR2 FQGNSA. This CDR3 region has 16 residues. V was shortened by 5 bases and J by 4 bases, with 15 bases between the two germline ends. CDR3 DNA: TGTGCCAGCAGCGGTGCGAGGGCCTCGTATAATTCACCCCTCCACTTT. It encodes CASSGARASYNSPLHF.

The chain links TRBV4-3 to TRBJ1-4, with D tentatively TRBD1 (5 bases). CDR3 length: 16 residues. Germline values: CDR1 LGHNA, CDR2 YSLEER. V lost 0 bases and J 5 bases, leaving 13 bases between the germline ends. Written as DNA, the CDR3 is TGCGCCAGCAGCCAAGAGTCAAGGGGTGGAAATGAAAAACTGTTTTTT. This encodes CASSQESRGGNEKLFF.

Concerning this clone itself: Other DNA sequences in the same sample also yield this CDR3. The chain has TRBV18 and TRBJ1-2; D perhaps matches TRBD1 (6 bases). CDR3 length equals 13 residues. V lost 2 bases and J lost 3, with 7 bases in between. The germline V gene has CDR1 KGHSH and CDR2 LQKENI. CDR3: CASSPAGDYGYTF. CDR3 in DNA: TGTGCCAGCTCACCAGCAGGGGACTATGGCTACACCTTC.

This clone showed up just a few times. This rearrangement joins TRBV6-6 to TRBJ2-3; 7 bases are shared with TRBD1. Trimming removed 6 bases from V and 5 bases from J; junction bases left unmatched: 2. The CDR3 sequence is 12 residues long. Per the germline V gene, CDR1 is MNHNY and CDR2 is SVGAGI (reference sequence). For the CDR3, the DNA is TGTGCCAGCAGCGCAGGGGGAGATACGCAGTATTTT. This codes for CASSAGGDTQYF.

The chain joins TRBV6-5 to TRBJ2-3; D perhaps matches TRBD2 (6 bases). The V end was cut by 6 bases, the J end by 2 bases, with 12 bases between. Looked up from germline, CDR1 is MNHEY and CDR2 is SVGAGI. This CDR3 has 14 residues. CDR3 nucleotides: TGTGCCAGCAGCATTAGCGGCACCACAGATACGCAGTATTTT. Residues: CASSISGTTDTQYF.

This clone was found a few times. This rearrangement joins TRBV4-1 to TRBJ2-1; 14 bases are a match to TRBD2. With V trimmed by 4 bases and J by 6 bases, 5 bases remained unmatched. From germline, CDR1 is MGHRA and CDR2 YSYEKL. This CDR3 is 16 amino acids long. This chain's CDR3 is CASSPGLAGAGNEQFF. The CDR3 DNA is TGCGCCAGCAGCCCGGGACTAGCGGGAGCGGGCAATGAGCAGTTCTTC.

The chain carries TRBV7-2 and TRBJ1-5; D possibly corresponds to TRBD1 (5 bases). This CDR3 has 15 residues. Trimming cost V 4 bases and J 4 bases, with 14 bases left between them. Germline values: CDR1 SGHTA, CDR2 FQGNSA. The DNA for the CDR3 is TGTGCCAGCAGCTACTCCGGGACCCCAAATCAGCCCCAGCATTTT. The encoded protein is CASSYSGTPNQPQHF.

This chain links TRBV4-1 with TRBJ2-1; D is perhaps TRBD1 (5 bases). This CDR3 has 16 amino acids. Germline CDR1 reads MGHRA; CDR2 reads YSYEKL. V was pared by 3 bases and J by 5 bases, with 17 bases between. Here the CDR3 DNA reads TGCGCCAGCAGCCACCCTGGGGCAGCAGGGCACAATGAGCAGTTCTTC. It translates to CASSHPGAAGHNEQFF.

This clone has only a few counts. The chain carries TRBV27 and TRBJ2-3; D unclear. Trimming removed 0 bases at V and 2 bases at J, with 9 bases between. Germline values: CDR1 MNHEY, CDR2 SMNVEV (reference sequence). The CDR3 sequence is 15 residues long. The CDR3 reads CASSLSSGYTDTQYF. The CDR3 nucleotides are TGTGCCAGCAGTTTATCGTCCGGATACACAGATACGCAGTATTTT.

This clone was counted only a few times. The identical CDR3 is also encoded by other nucleotide sequences in the sample. The genes are TRBV7-2 and TRBJ2-7; maybe TRBD1 (6 bases). V was shortened by 2 bases and J by 3 bases, with 8 bases between the two germline ends. The CDR3 is 13 residues long. Germline loops: CDR1 SGHTA, CDR2 FQGNSA. The CDR3: CASSLNRDYEQYF. In DNA form, the CDR3 reads TGTGCCAGCAGCTTAAACAGGGACTACGAGCAGTACTTC.

The chain recombines TRBV6-1 with TRBJ2-3, with 9 bases matching TRBD1. V was clipped by 6 bases and J by 3 bases; unmatched bases: 4. The germline V gene has CDR1 MNHNS and CDR2 SASEGT. The CDR3 totals 14 residues. In DNA, the CDR3 is TGTGCCAGCAGCAGGGACAGGGTAACAGATACGCAGTATTTT. It yields the protein CASSRDRVTDTQYF.

The table lists this clone with a few counts. The chain has TRBV10-3 and TRBJ1-2, with 10 positions matching TRBD1. Germline lookup yields CDR1 ENHRY and CDR2 SYGVKD. This CDR3 has 15 amino acids. Trimming cost V 4 bases and J 2 bases; bases outside gene matches: 4. The CDR3 reads CAISAWTGGNYGYTF. The CDR3 DNA reads as TGTGCCATCAGTGCTTGGACAGGGGGGAACTATGGCTACACCTTC.

Concerning this clone: The junction departs from germline at one end; a sequencing error may be responsible. The chain's CDR3 is CASSLEEYSNQPQHF. The CDR3 DNA sequence: TGTGCTAGCAGCTTAGAGGAGTATAGCAATCAGCCCCAGCATTTT. The rearrangement joins TRBV7-7 to TRBJ1-5; D uncertain. Per the germline V gene, CDR1 is SSHAT and CDR2 is FNYEAQ (reference sequence). CDR3 size: 15 residues.

This clone was recorded at least ten times. This chain links TRBV10-3 with TRBJ2-3; 8 nucleotides line up with TRBD2. V shed 6 bases, J shed 0 bases, and the junction held 5 bases outside the gene matches. Germline V gene sequence: CDR1 ENHRY, CDR2 SYGVKD. This CDR3 is 15 amino acids long. The CDR3 region is CAIRPTSGSTDTQYF. The DNA of the CDR3 is TGTGCCATCAGACCCACTAGCGGTAGCACAGATACGCAGTATTTT.

This clone was counted a few times. This rearrangement joins TRBV5-1 to TRBJ1-6; D is ambiguous. CDR3 length: 13 residues. Germline CDR1 reads SGHRS; CDR2 reads YFSETQ. Trimming stripped 4 bases from V and 9 bases from J, with 11 bases between. The CDR3 DNA sequence: TGCGCCAGCAGCCAACTCCGTGTTTCACCCCTCCACTTT. The encoded protein is CASSQLRVSPLHF.

This clone was observed a handful of times. The CDR3 loop is CASSVLTGELFF. DNA of the CDR3: TGTGCCAGCAGCGTCCTCACCGGGGAGCTGTTTTTT. The chain recombines TRBV9 with TRBJ2-2; D is uncertain. Germline CDR1 reads SGDLS; CDR2 reads YYNGEE. The CDR3 length is 12 residues. The V gene lost 2 bases and the J gene lost 4 bases, with 3 bases spanning the gap.

The chain links TRBV7-3 to TRBJ2-2; D not certain. The CDR3 spans 15 residues. Looked up from germline, CDR1 is SGHTA and CDR2 is FQGTGA. Trimming took 0 bases from V and 0 from J, leaving 5 bases between them. CDR3 sequence (DNA): TGTGCCAGCAGCTTAACTAGACCGAACACCGGGGAGCTGTTTTTT. This encodes CASSLTRPNTGELFF.